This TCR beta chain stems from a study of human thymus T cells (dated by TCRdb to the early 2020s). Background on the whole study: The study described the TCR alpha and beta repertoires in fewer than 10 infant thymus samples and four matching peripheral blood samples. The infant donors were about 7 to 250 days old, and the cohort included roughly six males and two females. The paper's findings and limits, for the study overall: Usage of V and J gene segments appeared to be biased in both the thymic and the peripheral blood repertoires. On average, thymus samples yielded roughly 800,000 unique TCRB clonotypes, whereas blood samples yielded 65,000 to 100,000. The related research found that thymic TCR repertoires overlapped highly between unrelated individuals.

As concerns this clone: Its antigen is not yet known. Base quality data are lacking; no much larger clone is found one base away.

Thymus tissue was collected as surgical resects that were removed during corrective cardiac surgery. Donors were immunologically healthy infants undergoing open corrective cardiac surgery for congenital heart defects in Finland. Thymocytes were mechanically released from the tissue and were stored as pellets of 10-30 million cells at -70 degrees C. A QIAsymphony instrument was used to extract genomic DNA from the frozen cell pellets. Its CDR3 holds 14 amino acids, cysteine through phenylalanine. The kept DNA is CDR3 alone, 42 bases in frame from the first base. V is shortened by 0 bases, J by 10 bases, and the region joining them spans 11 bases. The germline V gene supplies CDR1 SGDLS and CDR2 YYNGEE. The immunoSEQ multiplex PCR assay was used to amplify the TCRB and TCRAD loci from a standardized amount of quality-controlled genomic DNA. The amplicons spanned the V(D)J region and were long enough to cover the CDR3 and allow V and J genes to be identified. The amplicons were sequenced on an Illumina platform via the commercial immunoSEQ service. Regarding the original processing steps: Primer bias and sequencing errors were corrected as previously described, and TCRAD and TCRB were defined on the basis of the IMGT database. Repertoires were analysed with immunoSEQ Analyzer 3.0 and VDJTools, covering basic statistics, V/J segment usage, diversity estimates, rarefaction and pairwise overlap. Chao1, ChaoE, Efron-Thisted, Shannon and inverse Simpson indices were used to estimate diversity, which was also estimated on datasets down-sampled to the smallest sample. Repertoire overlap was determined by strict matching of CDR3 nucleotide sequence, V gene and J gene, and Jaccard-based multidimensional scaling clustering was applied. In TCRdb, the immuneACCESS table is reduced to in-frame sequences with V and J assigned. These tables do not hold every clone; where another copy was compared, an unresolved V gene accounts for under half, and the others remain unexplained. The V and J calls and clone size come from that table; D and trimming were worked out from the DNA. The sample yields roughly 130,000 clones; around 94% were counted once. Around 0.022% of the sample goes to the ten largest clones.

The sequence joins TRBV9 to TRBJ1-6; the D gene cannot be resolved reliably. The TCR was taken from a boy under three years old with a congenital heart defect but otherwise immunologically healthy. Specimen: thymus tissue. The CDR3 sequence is CASSVGGFGSPLHF. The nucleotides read TGTGCCAGCAGCGTAGGAGGGTTTGGATCACCCCTCCACTTT.